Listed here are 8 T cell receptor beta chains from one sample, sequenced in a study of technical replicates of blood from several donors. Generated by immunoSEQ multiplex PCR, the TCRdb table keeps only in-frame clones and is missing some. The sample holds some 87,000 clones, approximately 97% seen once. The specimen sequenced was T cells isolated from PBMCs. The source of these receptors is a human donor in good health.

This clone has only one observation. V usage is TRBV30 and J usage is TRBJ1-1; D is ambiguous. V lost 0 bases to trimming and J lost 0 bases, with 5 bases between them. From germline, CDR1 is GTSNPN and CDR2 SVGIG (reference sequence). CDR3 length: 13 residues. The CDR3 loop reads CAWSVTMNTEAFF. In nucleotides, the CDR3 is TGTGCCTGGAGTGTTACAATGAACACTGAAGCTTTCTTT.

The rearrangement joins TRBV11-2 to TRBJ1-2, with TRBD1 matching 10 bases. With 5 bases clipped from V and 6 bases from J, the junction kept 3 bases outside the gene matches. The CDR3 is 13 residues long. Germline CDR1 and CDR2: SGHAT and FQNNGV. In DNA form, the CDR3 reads TGTGCCAGCAGCCGGGGACAGGGGCATGGCTACACCTTC. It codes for CASSRGQGHGYTF. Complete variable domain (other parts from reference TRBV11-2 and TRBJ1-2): EAGVAQSPRYKIIEKRQSVAFWCNPISGHATLYWYQQILGQGPKLLIQFQNNGVVDDSQLPKDRFSAERLKGVDSTLKIQPAKLEDSAVYLCASSRGQGHGYTFGSGTRLTVV.

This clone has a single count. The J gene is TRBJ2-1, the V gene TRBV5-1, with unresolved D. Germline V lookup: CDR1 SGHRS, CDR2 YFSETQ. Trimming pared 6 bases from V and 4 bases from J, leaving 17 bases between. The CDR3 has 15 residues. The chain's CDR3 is CASKVRVAGYNEQFF. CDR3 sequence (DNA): TGCGCCAGCAAGGTTAGAGTAGCTGGGTACAATGAGCAGTTCTTC.

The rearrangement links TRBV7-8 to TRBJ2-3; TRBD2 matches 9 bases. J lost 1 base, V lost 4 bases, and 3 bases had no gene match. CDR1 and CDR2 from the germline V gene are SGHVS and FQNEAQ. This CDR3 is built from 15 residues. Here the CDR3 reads CASSSPSGGTDTQYF. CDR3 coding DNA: TGTGCCAGCAGCTCTCCTAGCGGGGGCACAGATACGCAGTATTTT.

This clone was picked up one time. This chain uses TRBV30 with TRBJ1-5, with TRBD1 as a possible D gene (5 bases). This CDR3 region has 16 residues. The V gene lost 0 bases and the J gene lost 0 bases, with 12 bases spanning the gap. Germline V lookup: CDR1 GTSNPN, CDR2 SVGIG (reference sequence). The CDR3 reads CAWSVSRGNSNQPQHF. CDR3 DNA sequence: TGTGCCTGGAGTGTATCACGGGGGAATAGCAATCAGCCCCAGCATTTT.

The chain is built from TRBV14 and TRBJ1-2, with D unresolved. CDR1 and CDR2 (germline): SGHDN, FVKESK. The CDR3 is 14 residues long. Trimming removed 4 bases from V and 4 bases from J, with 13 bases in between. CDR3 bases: TGTGCCAGCAGCCCGCACCGGGAACGCTATGGCTACACCTTC. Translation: CASSPHRERYGYTF. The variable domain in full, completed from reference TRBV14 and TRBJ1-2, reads EAGVTQFPSHSVIEKGQTVTLRCDPISGHDNLYWYRRVMGKEIKFLLHFVKESKQDESGMPNNRFLAERTGGTYSTLKVQPAELEDSGVYFCASSPHRERYGYTFGSGTRLTVV.

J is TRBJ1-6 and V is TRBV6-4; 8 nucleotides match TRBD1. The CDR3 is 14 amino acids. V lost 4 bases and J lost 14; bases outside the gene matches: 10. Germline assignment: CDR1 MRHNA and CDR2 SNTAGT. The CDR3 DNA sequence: TGTGCCAGCAGTGTTGGACAGGGATCGCTCACCCTCCACTTT. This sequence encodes CASSVGQGSLTLHF.

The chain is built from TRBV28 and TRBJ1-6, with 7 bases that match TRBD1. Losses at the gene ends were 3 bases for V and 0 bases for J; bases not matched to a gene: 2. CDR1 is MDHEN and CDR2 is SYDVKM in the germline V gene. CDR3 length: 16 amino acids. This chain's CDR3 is CASSLGQFSYNSPLHF. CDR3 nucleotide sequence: TGTGCCAGCAGTTTGGGACAGTTCTCCTATAATTCACCCCTCCACTTT.